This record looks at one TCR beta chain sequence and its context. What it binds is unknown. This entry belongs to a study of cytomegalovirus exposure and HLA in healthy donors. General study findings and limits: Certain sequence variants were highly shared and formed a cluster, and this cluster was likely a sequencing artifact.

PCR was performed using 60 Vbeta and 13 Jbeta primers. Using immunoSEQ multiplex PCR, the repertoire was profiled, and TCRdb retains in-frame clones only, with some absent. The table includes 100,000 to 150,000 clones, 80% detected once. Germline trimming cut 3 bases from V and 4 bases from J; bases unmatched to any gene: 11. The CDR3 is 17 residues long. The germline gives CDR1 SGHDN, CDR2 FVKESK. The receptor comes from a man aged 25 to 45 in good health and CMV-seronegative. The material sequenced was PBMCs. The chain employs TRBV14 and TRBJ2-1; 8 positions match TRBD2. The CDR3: CASSHLGLAERYNEQFF. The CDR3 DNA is TGTGCCAGCAGCCACTTAGGACTAGCTGAAAGATACAATGAGCAGTTCTTC.